This T cell receptor (beta chain) was recorded in a study of T cell changes during pregnancy in multiple sclerosis. Clones were read by immunoSEQ multiplex PCR, and TCRdb kept only the in-frame ones, dropping some. The sample contains 40,000 to 50,000 clones, over 75% of which appear only once. Trimming cost V 3 bases and J 3 bases; bases outside gene matches: 10. The CDR3 covers 16 residues. Looked up from germline, CDR1 is SGHRS and CDR2 is YFSETQ. The source of this sequence is a female donor with multiple sclerosis, enrolled in a pregnancy study. Sample: CD4+ T cells from peripheral blood mononuclear cells, taken before pregnancy. The chain recombines TRBV5-1 with TRBJ2-7; 9 bases fit TRBD2. Written as DNA, the CDR3 is TGCGCCAGCAGCTGGGGGGTAGCGGGGGCCCTCTACGAGCAGTACTTC. Translated, it gives CASSWGVAGALYEQYF.